The rows below give T cell receptor beta chains drawn from one sample of a study of quantifying T cell responses using KT2 cells. TCRdb processed the UMI-ligation and nested PCR reads anew with MiXCR; each CDR3 protein has one entry. Altogether approximately 54,000 distinct CDR3 sequences are present, 11% being singletons, with the ten largest covering more than 9%. The specimen sequenced was PBMCs spiked with cells of the T cell clone KT2. These receptors originate from a human donor. CDR3s include the opening cysteine and the closing phenylalanine or tryptophan.

TRBJ2-7	TRBV4-2	CASSQDRSWEQYF
TRBJ2-3	TRBV29-1	CSVISGSTDTQYF
TRBJ2-3	TRBV29-1	CSVHTGTGAADTQYF
TRBJ2-1	TRBV12-3/TRBV12-4	CASSQGQPGSEQFF
TRBJ2-3	TRBV7-9	CASSFTGTSTDTQYF
TRBJ2-7	TRBV20-1	CSARSGQKNEQYF
TRBJ1-2	TRBV18	CASSPSQDRLYGYTF
TRBJ1-5	TRBV7-9	CASSQDRVGSSQPQHF
TRBJ2-1	TRBV16	CASMGVTIYNEQFF
TRBJ2-2	TRBV5-6	CASSSTGQLFF
TRBJ2-7	TRBV6-4	CASSDPVSYEQYF
TRBJ2-7	TRBV11-2	CASSLETGTGGSQYF
TRBJ1-2	TRBV5-4	CASSLWTANYGYTF
TRBJ2-5	TRBV20-1	CSASVTYQETQYF
TRBJ2-3	TRBV20-1	CSANRDSRPDTQYF
TRBJ2-7	TRBV20-1	CSARGQKDYEQYF
TRBJ2-4	TRBV3-1	CASSQDQWEGQNIQYF
TRBJ2-3	TRBV12-3/TRBV12-4	CASRASGRTQYF
TRBJ1-1	TRBV12-3/TRBV12-4	CASRRGGGTEAFF
TRBJ2-3	TRBV11-2	CASSLGLTSAVTDTQYF
TRBJ1-1	TRBV3-1	CASSQAWRGGTEAFF
TRBJ1-1	TRBV11-2	CASSGRLQNTEAFF
TRBJ1-2	TRBV29-1	CSVIAMTGADYGYTF
TRBJ2-5	TRBV11-2	CATRQGQETQYF
TRBJ1-5	TRBV2	CASRGDRYNQPQHF
TRBJ2-3	TRBV7-2	CASSLGRYLSTDTQYF
TRBJ1-5	TRBV19	CASSPPGQSSNQPQHF
TRBJ2-7	TRBV30	CARTVTRTTGTGREQYF
TRBJ2-5	TRBV5-4	CASSLDPGGQETQYF
TRBJ1-1	TRBV20-1	CSKLKRGLGAEAFF
TRBJ1-2	TRBV4-3	CASSQEYRVNYGYTF
TRBJ2-5	TRBV6-1	CASPGLAKETQYF
TRBJ2-7	TRBV30	CAWSLGLVLSYEQYF
TRBJ1-2	TRBV10-3	CAISERENYGYTF
TRBJ1-1	TRBV29-1	CSVEGRSGEAFF
TRBJ2-5	TRBV12-3/TRBV12-4	CASSSPVRGGQETQYF